This is a list of T cell receptor beta chains from one sample in a study of blood T cell repertoires in COVID-19. Some clones are missing from TCRdb's copy, which holds only in-frame ones; the method was immunoSEQ multiplex PCR. The sample has more than 250,000 clones; roughly nine tenths are singletons. The specimen sequenced was PBMCs or T cells enriched from blood (not recorded which). The receptors shown here come from a woman in her late teens or twenties who had recovered from COVID-19. Each CDR3 is given with its conserved first and last residue. D genes are given only for firm matches. Some rows mark clone size as missing; the rest say once, few, many or name a class of expanded clone.

size,J,D,V,CDR3,DNA
NA,TRBJ1-2,TRBD1,TRBV5-1,CASSVGQGPIGYTF,TGCGCCAGCAGCGTGGGACAGGGGCCCATTGGCTACACCTTC
NA,TRBJ1-2,NA,TRBV19,CASTIGGVGYTF,TGTGCCAGCACCATAGGGGGGGTCGGCTACACCTTC
NA,TRBJ1-3,NA,TRBV5-1,CASSLGGGIKAGNTIYF,TGCGCCAGCAGCTTGGGCGGGGGGATTAAAGCTGGAAACACCATATATTTT
NA,TRBJ2-1,TRBD2,TRBV18,CASSPRLAGGYNEQFF,TGTGCCAGCTCACCGCGACTAGCGGGGGGGTACAATGAGCAGTTCTTC
NA,TRBJ1-5,NA,TRBV30,CAWSSANQPQHF,TGTGCCTGGAGTAGCGCAAATCAGCCCCAGCATTTT
NA,TRBJ2-6,NA,TRBV4-1,CASSRPGTGANVLTF,TGCGCCAGCAGCCGTCCCGGGACTGGGGCCAACGTCCTGACTTTC
NA,TRBJ2-3,NA,TRBV6-6,CASSYVITDTQYF,TGTGCCAGCAGTTACGTTATTACAGATACGCAGTATTTT
NA,TRBJ1-2,TRBD1,TRBV4-2,CASSQRDRVNYGYTF,TGTGCCAGCAGCCAACGAGACAGGGTCAACTATGGCTACACCTTC
NA,TRBJ1-2,NA,TRBV11-2,CASRPPLAAYAYTF,TGTGCCAGCAGGCCACCTTTAGCGGCTTATGCCTACACCTTC
once,TRBJ1-5,TRBD1,TRBV19,CASSYRGNQPQHF,TGTGCCAGTAGCTACAGGGGGAATCAGCCCCAGCATTTT
NA,TRBJ1-6,NA,TRBV27,CASSLYYDQDNSPLHF,TGTGCCAGCAGTTTATATTACGATCAGGATAATTCACCCCTCCACTTT
NA,TRBJ1-5,TRBD1,TRBV28,CASSFPSTGDRNQPQHF,TGTGCCAGCAGTTTCCCATCGACAGGGGACCGCAATCAGCCCCAGCATTTT
NA,TRBJ2-3,TRBD2,TRBV7-2,CASSLAHSGGPRTDTQYF,TGTGCCAGCAGCTTAGCCCATAGCGGGGGGCCTCGCACAGATACGCAGTATTTT
few,TRBJ1-5,NA,TRBV4-1,CASSQWAGTDSNQPQHF,TGCGCCAGCAGCCAATGGGCCGGGACTGATAGCAATCAGCCCCAGCATTTT
NA,TRBJ1-3,NA,TRBV10-3,CAITLAPSSGNTIYF,TGTGCCATCACCTTAGCCCCTAGCTCTGGAAACACCATATATTTT
NA,TRBJ2-5,TRBD1,TRBV9,CASSPQRDRQETQYF,TGTGCCAGCAGCCCCCAACGGGACAGGCAAGAGACCCAGTACTTC
NA,TRBJ1-4,NA,TRBV25-1,CASSPSGREKLFF,TGTGCCAGCAGCCCTTCAGGTCGGGAAAAACTGTTTTTT
NA,TRBJ2-1,NA,TRBV5-1,CASRLTAGSYNEQFF,TGCGCCAGCAGATTAACCGCCGGGTCCTACAATGAGCAGTTCTTC
NA,TRBJ2-7,TRBD1,TRBV6-1,CASSEPLGDRGKNEQYF,TGTGCCAGCAGTGAACCCCTTGGCGACAGGGGGAAAAACGAGCAGTACTTC
NA,TRBJ2-7,NA,TRBV28,CASRDFLKETAYEQYF,TGTGCCAGTCGGGACTTCCTCAAAGAAACTGCCTACGAGCAGTACTTC
NA,TRBJ2-3,NA,TRBV7-9,CASGRRSTDTQYF,TGTGCCAGCGGGCGGAGGAGCACAGATACGCAGTATTTT
NA,TRBJ2-7,TRBD2,TRBV7-8,CASSLNEGLAVVYEQYF,TGTGCCAGCAGCTTAAACGAGGGACTAGCGGTCGTCTACGAGCAGTACTTC